These T cell receptor beta chains were read from a single sample in a study of early T cells in non-severe SARS-CoV-2 infection. In TCRdb, the 5' RACE reads were re-called with MiXCR into one record per CDR3 protein. The sample consists of some 80,000 distinct CDR3 sequences, about 13% of them appearing once. Sequenced material: whole blood. Receptor source: an adult who was a healthcare worker with PCR-confirmed SARS-CoV-2 infection or an uninfected control (not recorded which). Both conserved end residues are part of each CDR3. Clone size is shown for a subset of rows, as once, few, many or a class of expanded clone.

V	size	J	CDR3
TRBV7-7	many	TRBJ2-5	CASSLFFEDAETQYF
TRBV5-1	many	TRBJ1-3	CASSLAPGSGNTIYF
TRBV19	few	TRBJ1-5	CASSIQTGMGYADQPQHF
TRBV24-1	many	TRBJ2-5	CATSDNREMEETQYF
TRBV9	many	TRBJ1-1	CASSVEAGGSTEAFF
TRBV5-5	many	TRBJ2-7	CASSLDGPVYEQYF
TRBV11-2	NA	TRBJ2-1	CASSLAPGLAGGPLNEQFF
TRBV5-1	NA	TRBJ1-1	CASSYSAMNTEAFF
TRBV5-4	many	TRBJ2-2	CASSFQGPTGELFF
TRBV30	NA	TRBJ1-1	CAWSLGTEAFF
TRBV2	NA	TRBJ2-5	CASSGTVKTQYF
TRBV7-8	many	TRBJ1-1	CASSLGVSSTSTEAFF
TRBV6-2/TRBV6-3	few	TRBJ2-1	CASTPQTGGGYNEQFF
TRBV7-3	many	TRBJ2-1	CASSLGMAYEQFF
TRBV18	few	TRBJ1-4	CASSVKEGPAEKLFF
TRBV7-2	few	TRBJ2-7	CASSLVGTSGDYEQYF
TRBV19	few	TRBJ2-7	CASRRGQESAQYF
TRBV9	NA	TRBJ2-5	CASSVGSRQETQYF
TRBV12-3/TRBV12-4	few	TRBJ2-3	CASSVTTTDTQYF
TRBV6-1	many	TRBJ2-3	CASRRNRDTTSTDTQYF
TRBV11-2	many	TRBJ1-6	CASSLRAGDNSPLHF
TRBV6-6	few	TRBJ1-1	CASRVAEGNTEAFF
TRBV10-3	few	TRBJ1-2	CAIGPGGVYGYTF
TRBV25-1	NA	TRBJ1-6	CASTWGAVSPLHF
TRBV20-1	few	TRBJ2-7	CSARQGPYEQYF
TRBV20-1	many	TRBJ2-1	CSAQTSGGARSYNEQFF
TRBV19	NA	TRBJ2-3	CASSTRPLDTQYF
TRBV5-1	many	TRBJ1-3	CASSLMGTLGNTIYF